A selection of T cell receptor beta chains follows, all from one sample in a study of early T cells in non-severe SARS-CoV-2 infection. TCRdb redid the calling of the 5' RACE reads with MiXCR, one entry per CDR3 protein. The sample yields 55,000 to 85,000 distinct CDR3 sequences, about an eighth seen once. Input material: whole blood. The receptors come from an adult who was a healthcare worker with PCR-confirmed SARS-CoV-2 infection or an uninfected control (not recorded which). CDR3s include the opening cysteine and the closing phenylalanine or tryptophan. The D gene is left open where the match is weak. Not every row has a clone size; where given, it reads once, few, many or a size class.

v_call,clone_size,d_call,j_call,cdr3_aa,cdr3_nt
TRBV6-2/TRBV6-3,many,TRBD2,TRBJ2-5,CASGGDYKETQYF,TGTGCCAGCGGAGGGGACTACAAAGAGACCCAGTACTTC
TRBV14,NA,NA,TRBJ1-1,CASSQVGGATEAFF,TGTGCCAGCAGCCAAGTTGGGGGAGCGACTGAAGCTTTCTTT
TRBV12-3/TRBV12-4,few,NA,TRBJ2-1,CASSLGPSSEQFF,TGTGCCAGCAGTCTCGGACCATCAAGTGAGCAGTTCTTC
TRBV12-3/TRBV12-4,NA,TRBD2,TRBJ2-3,CASRPRLAGVDTQYF,TGTGCCAGCAGGCCCCGACTAGCGGGGGTAGATACGCAGTATTTT
TRBV5-1,many,NA,TRBJ1-1,CASSLTGIPYTEAFF,TGCGCCAGCAGCCTTACAGGGATCCCATACACTGAAGCTTTCTTT
TRBV6-2/TRBV6-3,many,TRBD2,TRBJ2-1,CASSYGRGHNEQFF,TGTGCCAGCAGTTACGGGAGGGGTCATAATGAGCAGTTCTTC
TRBV7-9,few,NA,TRBJ1-3,CASSPRGSRTSGNTIYF,TGTGCCAGCAGCCCTCGCGGCTCCCGTACCTCTGGAAACACCATATATTTT
TRBV7-9,few,NA,TRBJ2-1,CASSSRTYNEQFF,TGTGCCAGCAGCTCACGTACCTACAATGAGCAGTTCTTC
TRBV9,few,NA,TRBJ1-5,CASSVGDEVNQPQHF,TGTGCCAGCAGCGTAGGGGATGAAGTAAATCAGCCCCAGCATTTT
TRBV18,few,NA,TRBJ1-6,CASSPRSNSFNSPLHF,TGTGCCAGCTCACCACGAAGCAACAGCTTTAATTCACCCCTCCACTTT
TRBV6-5,NA,NA,TRBJ2-7,CASSYQTGTYEQYF,TGTGCCAGCAGTTATCAGACGGGGACCTACGAGCAGTACTTC
TRBV2,many,NA,TRBJ2-4,CASSGTEALNIQYF,TGTGCCAGCAGTGGCACAGAAGCGTTAAACATTCAGTACTTC
TRBV3-1,NA,NA,TRBJ2-7,CASSLSRSYEQYF,TGTGCCAGCAGCCTATCACGCTCCTACGAGCAGTACTTC
TRBV28,NA,NA,TRBJ2-4,CASSLWGAKNIQYF,TGTGCCAGCAGTTTATGGGGGGCCAAAAACATTCAGTACTTC
TRBV29-1,NA,NA,TRBJ1-1,CSATSPSTTGRVWHTEAFF,TGCAGCGCCACGAGCCCCTCGACGACAGGAAGAGTGTGGCACACTGAAGCTTTCTTT
TRBV20-1,many,NA,TRBJ2-3,CSASAQPSTDTQYF,TGCAGTGCTAGTGCGCAGCCTAGCACAGATACGCAGTATTTT
TRBV9,few,NA,TRBJ1-4,CASSVGRSATNEKLFF,TGTGCCAGCAGCGTCGGCAGATCGGCAACTAATGAAAAACTGTTTTTT
TRBV27,many,NA,TRBJ2-7,CASSFAGAYEQYF,TGTGCCAGCAGTTTTGCAGGGGCGTACGAGCAGTACTTC